A single T cell receptor beta chain is shown here with its context. The primer mix had 60 Vbeta and 13 Jbeta primers. Data came from immunoSEQ multiplex PCR; TCRdb stores just in-frame clones and leaves some out. Of roughly 100,000 clones in the sample, over 70% are singletons; the top ten hold around 1.3%. This sample is drawn from a study of cytomegalovirus exposure and HLA in healthy donors. Study-level background: Earlier work reported approximately 110 million unique TCR beta sequences from 180 million or so T cells.

CDR1 and CDR2 from the germline V gene are PRHDT and FYEKMQ (reference sequence). CDR3 size: 16 residues. V was pared by 5 bases and J by 1 base, with 17 bases between. The chain uses TRBV13 and TRBJ1-1, with a possible D match to TRBD1 (6 bases). The receptor's source is a middle-aged man in good health and CMV-seronegative. Sequencing was carried out using PBMCs. CDR3 bases: TGTGCCAGCAGCACCCGTGGGCGGGGGCCGAACACTGAAGCTTTCTTT. Translated, it gives CASSTRGRGPNTEAFF.